The text below deals with one T cell receptor (beta chain). Its matching antigen is unknown. This sample was included in a study of T-cell reconstitution after alpha-beta-depleted transplantation in children. Findings and limits, study-wide: T cells produced anew were the main source of T-cell counts and diversity one year after transplant. Reportedly, roughly two months post-transplant, alpha-beta T cells arose from several hundred expanded graft clones. Several patients had high TCRbeta diversity at day 60; it came from surviving recipient T cells and thymic progenitors.

A TCRbeta library incorporating unique molecular identifiers was prepared. Each CDR3 protein gets one entry after TCRdb re-called the PCR reads with MiXCR. Counted here are about 250,000 distinct CDR3 sequences, about 24% occurring once; the ten biggest clones make up about 4.8%. The CDR3 extends over 15 amino acids. Trimming pared 1 base from V and 0 bases from J, leaving 10 bases between. CDR1 LGHNA and CDR2 YSLEER come from the germline V gene. Material: PBMCs, mostly from graft donor cells, obtained 360 days after TCRalphabeta/CD19-depleted stem cell transplant. V gene TRBV4-3 combines with J gene TRBJ2-7; D uncertain. This sequence was found in a female patient between 2 and 15 years old who had a stem cell transplant for congenital amegakaryocytic thrombocytopenia, so the T cells may come from the graft donor. The CDR3 DNA reads TGCGCCAGCAGCCAAGGTTCAGGCAACTCCTACGAGCAGTACTTC. Translated: CASSQGSGNSYEQYF.